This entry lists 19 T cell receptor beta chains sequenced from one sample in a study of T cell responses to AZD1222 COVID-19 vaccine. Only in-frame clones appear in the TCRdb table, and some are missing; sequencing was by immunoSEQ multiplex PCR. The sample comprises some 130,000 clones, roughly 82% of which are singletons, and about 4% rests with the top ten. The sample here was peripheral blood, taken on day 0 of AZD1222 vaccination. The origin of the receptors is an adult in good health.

Written as DNA, the CDR3 is TGTGCCAGCAGCTTAGAACGGGGGGCGAACACTGAAGCTTTCTTT. Its protein product is CASSLERGANTEAFF. The chain uses TRBV7-2 and TRBJ1-1; a weak D match, TRBD1 (6 bases). This CDR3 comprises 15 residues. CDR1 is SGHTA, CDR2 FQGNSA, per germline. Trimming pared 1 base from V and 1 base from J, leaving 10 bases between.

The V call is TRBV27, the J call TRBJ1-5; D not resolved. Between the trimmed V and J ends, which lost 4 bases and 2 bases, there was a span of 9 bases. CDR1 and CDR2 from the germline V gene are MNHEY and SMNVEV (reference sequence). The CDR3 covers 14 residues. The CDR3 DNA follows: TGTGCCAGCAGTTCCTACGGCGGCAATCAGCCCCAGCATTTT. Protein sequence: CASSSYGGNQPQHF.

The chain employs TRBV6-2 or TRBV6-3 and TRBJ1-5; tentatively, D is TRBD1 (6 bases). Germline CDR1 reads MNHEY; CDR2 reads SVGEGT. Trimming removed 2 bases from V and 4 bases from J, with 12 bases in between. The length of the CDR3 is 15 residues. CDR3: CASSYPVQGNQPQHF. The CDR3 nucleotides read TGTGCCAGCAGTTACCCCGTCCAGGGGAATCAGCCCCAGCATTTT.

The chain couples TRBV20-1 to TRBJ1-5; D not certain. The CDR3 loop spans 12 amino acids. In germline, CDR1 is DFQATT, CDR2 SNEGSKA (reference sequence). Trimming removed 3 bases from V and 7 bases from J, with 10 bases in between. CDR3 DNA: TGCAGTGCTAGTAATTCGGAACAGCCCCAGCATTTT. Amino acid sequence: CSASNSEQPQHF.

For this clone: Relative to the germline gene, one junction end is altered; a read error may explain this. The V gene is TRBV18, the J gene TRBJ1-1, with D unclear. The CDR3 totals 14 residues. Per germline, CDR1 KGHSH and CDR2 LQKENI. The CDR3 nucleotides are TGTGCCAGCTCACCGGACCGTCTGAACGCTGAAGCTTTCTTT. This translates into CASSPDRLNAEAFF.

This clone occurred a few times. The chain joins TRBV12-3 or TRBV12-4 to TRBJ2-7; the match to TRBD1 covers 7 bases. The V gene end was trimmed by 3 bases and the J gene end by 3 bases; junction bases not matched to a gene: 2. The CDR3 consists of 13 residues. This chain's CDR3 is CASSFDRVYEQYF. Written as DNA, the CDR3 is TGTGCCAGCAGTTTCGACAGGGTCTACGAGCAGTACTTC.

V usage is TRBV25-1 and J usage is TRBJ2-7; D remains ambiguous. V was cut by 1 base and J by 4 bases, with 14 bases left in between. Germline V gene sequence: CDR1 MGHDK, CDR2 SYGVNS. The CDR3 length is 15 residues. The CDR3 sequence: CASSESADGPYEQYF. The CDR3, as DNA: TGTGCCAGCAGTGAATCGGCCGATGGCCCTTACGAGCAGTACTTC.

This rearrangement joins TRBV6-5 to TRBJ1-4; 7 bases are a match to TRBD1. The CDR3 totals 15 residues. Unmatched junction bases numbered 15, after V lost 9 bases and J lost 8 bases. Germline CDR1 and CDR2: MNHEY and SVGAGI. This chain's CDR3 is CASVEPGQPAEKLFF. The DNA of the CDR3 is TGTGCCAGTGTTGAACCGGGACAGCCAGCCGAAAAACTGTTTTTT.

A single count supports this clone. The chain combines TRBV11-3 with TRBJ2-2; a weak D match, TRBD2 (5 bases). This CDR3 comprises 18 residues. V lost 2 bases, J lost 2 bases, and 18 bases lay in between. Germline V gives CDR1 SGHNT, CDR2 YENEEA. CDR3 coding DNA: TGTGCCAGCAGCTTAAGTGGATGGGAGACTGAAAACACCGGGGAGCTGTTTTTT. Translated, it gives CASSLSGWETENTGELFF. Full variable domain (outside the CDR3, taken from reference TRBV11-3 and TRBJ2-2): EAGVVQSPRYKIIEKKQPVAFWCNPISGHNTLYWYLQNLGQGPELLIRYENEEAVDDSQLPKDRFSAERLKGVDSTLKIQPAELGDSAVYLCASSLSGWETENTGELFFGEGSRLTVL.

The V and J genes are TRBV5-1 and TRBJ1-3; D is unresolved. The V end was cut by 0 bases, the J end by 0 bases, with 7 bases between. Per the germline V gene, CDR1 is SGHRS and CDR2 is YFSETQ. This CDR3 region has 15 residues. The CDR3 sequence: CASSLDPGSGNTIYF. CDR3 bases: TGCGCCAGCAGCTTGGATCCAGGCTCTGGAAACACCATATATTTT.

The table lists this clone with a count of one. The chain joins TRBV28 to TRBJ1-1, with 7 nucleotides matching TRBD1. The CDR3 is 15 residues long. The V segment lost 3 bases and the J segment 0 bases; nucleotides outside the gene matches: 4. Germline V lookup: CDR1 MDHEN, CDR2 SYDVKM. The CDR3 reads CASSFSGQMNTEAFF. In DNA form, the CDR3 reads TGTGCCAGCAGTTTTTCGGGACAGATGAACACTGAAGCTTTCTTT. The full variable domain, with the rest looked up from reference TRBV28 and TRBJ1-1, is DVKVTQSSRYLVKRTGEKVFLECVQDMDHENMFWYRQDPGLGLRLIYFSYDVKMKEKGDIPEGYSVSREKKERFSLILESASTNQTSMYLCASSFSGQMNTEAFFGQGTRLTVV.

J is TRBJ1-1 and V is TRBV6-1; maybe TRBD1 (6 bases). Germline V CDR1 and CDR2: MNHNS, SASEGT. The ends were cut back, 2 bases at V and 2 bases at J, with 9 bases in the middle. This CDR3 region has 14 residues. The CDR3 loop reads CASSELGGNTEAFF. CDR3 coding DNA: TGTGCCAGCAGTGAATTAGGGGGTAACACTGAAGCTTTCTTT.

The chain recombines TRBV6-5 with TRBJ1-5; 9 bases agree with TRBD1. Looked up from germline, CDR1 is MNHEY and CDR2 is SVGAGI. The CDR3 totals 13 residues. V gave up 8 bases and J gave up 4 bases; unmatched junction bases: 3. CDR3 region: CASGDRENQPQHF. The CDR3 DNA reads TGTGCCAGCGGGGACAGGGAGAATCAGCCCCAGCATTTT.

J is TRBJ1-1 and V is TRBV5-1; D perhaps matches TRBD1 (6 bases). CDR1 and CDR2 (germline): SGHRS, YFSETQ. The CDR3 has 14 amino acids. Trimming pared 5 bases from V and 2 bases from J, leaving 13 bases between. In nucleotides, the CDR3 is TGCGCCAGCAGTAGGGACACTAGTAACACTGAAGCTTTCTTT. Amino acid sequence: CASSRDTSNTEAFF.

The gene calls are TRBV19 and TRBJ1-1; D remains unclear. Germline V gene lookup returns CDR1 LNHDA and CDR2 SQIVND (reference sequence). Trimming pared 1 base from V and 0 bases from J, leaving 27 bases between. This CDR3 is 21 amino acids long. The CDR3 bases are TGTGCCAGTAGTATAGGCAGGAGCTACGCTGGATCGTGGGTCATGAACACTGAAGCTTTCTTT. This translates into CASSIGRSYAGSWVMNTEAFF. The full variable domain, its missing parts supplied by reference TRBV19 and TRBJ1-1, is DGGITQSPKYLFRKEGQNVTLSCEQNLNHDAMYWYRQDPGQGLRLIYYSQIVNDFQKGDIAEGYSVSREKKESFPLTVTSAQKNPTAFYLCASSIGRSYAGSWVMNTEAFFGQGTRLTVV.

CDR3: CATLPGQGASYEQYF. In DNA, the CDR3 is TGTGCCACCCTCCCGGGACAGGGGGCATCCTACGAGCAGTACTTC. The chain recombines TRBV10-3 with TRBJ2-7; 12 bases map to TRBD1. The CDR3 loop spans 15 amino acids. Germline V gene sequence: CDR1 ENHRY, CDR2 SYGVKD. The ends lost 10 bases at V and 1 base at J; junction bases unmatched: 8.

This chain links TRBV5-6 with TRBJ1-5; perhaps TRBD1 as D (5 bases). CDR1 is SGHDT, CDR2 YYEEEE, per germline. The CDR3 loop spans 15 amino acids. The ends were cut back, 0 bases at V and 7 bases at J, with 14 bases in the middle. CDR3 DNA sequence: TGTGCCAGCAGCTTGGCCCCGGGGCCAGGACAGCCCCAGCATTTT. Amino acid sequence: CASSLAPGPGQPQHF.

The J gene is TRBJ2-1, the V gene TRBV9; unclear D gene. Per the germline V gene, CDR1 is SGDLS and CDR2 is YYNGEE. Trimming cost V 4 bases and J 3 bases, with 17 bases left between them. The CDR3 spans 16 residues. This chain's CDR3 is CASSSRATQYYNEQFF. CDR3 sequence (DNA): TGTGCCAGCAGCTCCCGGGCTACCCAGTACTACAATGAGCAGTTCTTC. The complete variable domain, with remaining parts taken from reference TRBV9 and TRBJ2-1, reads DSGVTQTPKHLITATGQRVTLRCSPRSGDLSVYWYQQSLDQGLQFLIQYYNGEERAKGNILERFSAQQFPDLHSELNLSSLELGDSALYFCASSSRATQYYNEQFFGPGTRLTVL.

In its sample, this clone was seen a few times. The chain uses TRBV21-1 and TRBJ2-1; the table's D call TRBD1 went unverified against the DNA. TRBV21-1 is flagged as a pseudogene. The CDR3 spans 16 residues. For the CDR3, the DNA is TGTGCCAGCGGGTTGGGGCAGGGGGCTACGTCCAATGAGCAGTTCTTC. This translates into CASGLGQGATSNEQFF.